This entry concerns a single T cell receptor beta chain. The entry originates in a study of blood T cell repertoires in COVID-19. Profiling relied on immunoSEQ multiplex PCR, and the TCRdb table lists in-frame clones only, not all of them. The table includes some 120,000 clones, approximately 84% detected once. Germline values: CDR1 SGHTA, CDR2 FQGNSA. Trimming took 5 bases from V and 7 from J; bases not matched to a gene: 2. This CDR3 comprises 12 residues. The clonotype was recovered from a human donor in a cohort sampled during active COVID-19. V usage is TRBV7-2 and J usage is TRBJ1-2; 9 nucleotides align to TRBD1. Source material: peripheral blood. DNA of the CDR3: TGTGCCAGCAGCCTGACAGGGGGTGGCTACACCTTC. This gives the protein CASSLTGGGYTF.